This is a list of T cell receptor beta chains from one sample in a study of T-cell reconstitution after alpha-beta-depleted transplantation in children. MiXCR, applied by TCRdb to the PCR reads, yields one record per CDR3 protein. The table lists just under 550,000 distinct CDR3 sequences, about 17% of them singletons. The source material was PBMCs from the stem cell graft donor, sampled from the stem cell graft. The receptor set was obtained from a human donor who donated a stem cell graft to a child with acute lymphoblastic leukemia. Both conserved end residues are part of each CDR3. D genes are given only for firm matches. Clone size appears in some rows only: once, few, many, or a class for an expanded clone.

clone size	J gene	D gene	V gene	CDR3 protein	CDR3 DNA
.	TRBJ1-1	.	TRBV20-1	CSARREAWTEAFF	TGCAGTGCTAGGAGGGAGGCTTGGACTGAAGCTTTCTTT
.	TRBJ1-1	.	TRBV2	CASSESTLNTEAFF	TGTGCCAGCAGTGAGTCTACTTTGAACACTGAAGCTTTCTTT
few	TRBJ1-1	.	TRBV18	CASSPTLKGGLGTEAFF	TGTGCCAGCTCACCAACATTGAAGGGGGGGCTCGGCACTGAAGCTTTCTTT
few	TRBJ1-2	.	TRBV20-1	CSARDQTSFDGYTF	TGCAGTGCTAGAGATCAAACCTCGTTCGATGGCTACACCTTC
.	TRBJ2-6	.	TRBV7-3	CASSYALWGSGANVLTF	TGTGCCAGCAGCTACGCCCTCTGGGGCTCTGGGGCCAACGTCCTGACTTTC
.	TRBJ1-1	.	TRBV12-3/TRBV12-4	CASSLGALGAFF	TGTGCCAGCAGTTTAGGAGCACTCGGAGCTTTCTTT
.	TRBJ2-7	TRBD1	TRBV24-1	CATSDRGQGADEQYF	TGTGCCACCAGTGACCGCGGACAGGGGGCGGACGAGCAGTACTTC
few	TRBJ2-1	.	TRBV15	CATSRGNLNNEQFF	TGTGCCACCAGCAGAGGCAACCTCAACAATGAGCAGTTCTTC
.	TRBJ2-5	TRBD2	TRBV11-2	CASSLGVPGGPLETQYF	TGTGCCAGCAGCTTAGGGGTCCCGGGAGGGCCGCTAGAGACCCAGTACTTC
.	TRBJ2-2	TRBD2	TRBV5-1	CASSLPGTSSVTGELFF	TGCGCCAGCAGCTTGCCCGGGACTAGCAGTGTCACCGGGGAGCTGTTTTTT
.	TRBJ1-1	.	TRBV4-1	CASSQDGSQNTEAFF	TGCGCCAGCAGCCAAGACGGGAGCCAGAACACTGAAGCTTTCTTT
.	TRBJ2-1	.	TRBV9	CASSVGGLVYNEQFF	TGTGCCAGCAGCGTAGGGGGACTCGTATACAATGAGCAGTTCTTC
few	TRBJ2-7	.	TRBV7-9	CASSLDGTLPYEQYF	TGTGCCAGCAGCTTAGACGGCACACTCCCCTACGAGCAGTACTTC
few	TRBJ1-1	.	TRBV12-3/TRBV12-4	CASNRAMNTEAFF	TGTGCCAGCAACAGGGCGATGAACACTGAAGCTTTCTTT
few	TRBJ1-3	.	TRBV5-1	CASSRWTAGNTIYF	TGCGCCAGCAGCCGGTGGACAGCTGGAAACACCATATATTTT
few	TRBJ1-1	.	TRBV7-2	CASSLAQGNGDTEAFF	TGTGCCAGCAGCTTAGCCCAGGGTAACGGGGACACTGAAGCTTTCTTT
.	TRBJ1-5	.	TRBV6-4	CASRWNQPQHF	TGTGCCAGCAGGTGGAATCAGCCCCAGCATTTT